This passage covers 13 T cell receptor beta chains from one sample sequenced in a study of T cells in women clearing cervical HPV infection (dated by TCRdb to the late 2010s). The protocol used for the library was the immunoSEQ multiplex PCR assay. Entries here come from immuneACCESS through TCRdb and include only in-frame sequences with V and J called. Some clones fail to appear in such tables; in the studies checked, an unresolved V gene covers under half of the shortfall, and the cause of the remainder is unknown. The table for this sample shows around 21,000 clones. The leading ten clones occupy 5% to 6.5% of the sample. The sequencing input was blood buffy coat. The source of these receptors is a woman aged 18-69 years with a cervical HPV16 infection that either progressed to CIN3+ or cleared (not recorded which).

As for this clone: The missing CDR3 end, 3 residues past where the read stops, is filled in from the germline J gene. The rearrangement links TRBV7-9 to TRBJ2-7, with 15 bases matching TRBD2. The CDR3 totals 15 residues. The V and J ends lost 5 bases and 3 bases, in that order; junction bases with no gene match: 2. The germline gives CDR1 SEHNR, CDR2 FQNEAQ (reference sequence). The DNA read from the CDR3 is TGTGCCAGCAGCCGGACTAGCGGGAGGGGCTACGAG. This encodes CASSRTSGRGYE. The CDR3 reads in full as CASSRTSGRGYEQYF. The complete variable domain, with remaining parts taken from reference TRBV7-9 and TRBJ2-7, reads DTGVSQNPRHKITKRGQNVTFRCDPISEHNRLYWYRQTLGQGPEFLTYFQNEAQLEKSRLLSDRFSAERPKGSFSTLEIQRTEQGDSAMYLCASSRTSGRGYEQYFGPGTRLTVT.

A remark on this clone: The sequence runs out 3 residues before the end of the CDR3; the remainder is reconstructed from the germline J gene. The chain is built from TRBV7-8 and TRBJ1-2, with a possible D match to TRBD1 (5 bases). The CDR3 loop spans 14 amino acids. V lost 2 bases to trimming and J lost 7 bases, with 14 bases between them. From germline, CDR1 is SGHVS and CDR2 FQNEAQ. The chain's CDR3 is CASSLTTVPSGYTF. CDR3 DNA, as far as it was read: TGTGCCAGCAGCTTAACGACAGTCCCTAGTGGC.

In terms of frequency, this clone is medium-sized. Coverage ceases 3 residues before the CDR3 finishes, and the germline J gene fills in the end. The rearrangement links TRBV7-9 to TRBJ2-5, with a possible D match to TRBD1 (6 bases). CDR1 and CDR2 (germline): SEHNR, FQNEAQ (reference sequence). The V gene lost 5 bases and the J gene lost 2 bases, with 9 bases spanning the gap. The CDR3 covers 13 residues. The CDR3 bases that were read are TGTGCCAGCAGCCCTGACAGGCAAGAGACC. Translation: CASSPDRQET. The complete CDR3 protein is CASSPDRQETQYF. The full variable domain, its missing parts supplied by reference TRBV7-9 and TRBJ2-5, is DTGVSQNPRHKITKRGQNVTFRCDPISEHNRLYWYRQTLGQGPEFLTYFQNEAQLEKSRLLSDRFSAERPKGSFSTLEIQRTEQGDSAMYLCASSPDRQETQYFGPGTRLLVL.

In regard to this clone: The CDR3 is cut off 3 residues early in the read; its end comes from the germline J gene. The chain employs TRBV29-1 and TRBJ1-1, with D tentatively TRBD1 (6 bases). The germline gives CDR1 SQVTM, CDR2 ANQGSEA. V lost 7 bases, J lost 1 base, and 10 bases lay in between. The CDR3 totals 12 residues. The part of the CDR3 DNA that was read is TGCAGCGCAGGACAGCAGAACACTGAA. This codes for CSAGQQNTE. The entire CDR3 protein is CSAGQQNTEAFF.

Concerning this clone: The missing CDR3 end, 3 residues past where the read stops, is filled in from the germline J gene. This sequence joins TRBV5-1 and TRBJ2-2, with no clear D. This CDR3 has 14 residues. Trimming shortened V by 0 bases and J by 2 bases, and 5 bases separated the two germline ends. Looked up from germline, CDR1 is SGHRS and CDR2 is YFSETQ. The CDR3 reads CASSLGTNTGELFF. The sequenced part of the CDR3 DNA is TGCGCCAGCAGCTTGGGAACTAACACCGGGGAG. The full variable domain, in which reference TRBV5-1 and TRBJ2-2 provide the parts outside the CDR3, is KAGVTQTPRYLIKTRGQQVTLSCSPISGHRSVSWYQQTPGQGLQFLFEYFSETQRNKGNFPGRFSGRQFSNSRSEMNVSTLELGDSALYLCASSLGTNTGELFFGEGSRLTVL.

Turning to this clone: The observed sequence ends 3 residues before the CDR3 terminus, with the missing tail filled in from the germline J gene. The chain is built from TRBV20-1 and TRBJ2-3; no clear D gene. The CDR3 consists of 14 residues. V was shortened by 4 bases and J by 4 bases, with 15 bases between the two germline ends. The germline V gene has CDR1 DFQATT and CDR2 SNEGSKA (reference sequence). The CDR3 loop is CSANIPPGADTQYF. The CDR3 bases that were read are TGCAGTGCTAATATACCTCCAGGAGCAGATACG.

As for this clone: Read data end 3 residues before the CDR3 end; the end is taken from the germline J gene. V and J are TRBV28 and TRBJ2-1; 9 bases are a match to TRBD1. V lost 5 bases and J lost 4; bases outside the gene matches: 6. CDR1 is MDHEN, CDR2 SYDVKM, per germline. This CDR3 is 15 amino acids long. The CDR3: CASSHTGGAYNEQFF. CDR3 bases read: TGTGCCAGCAGTCACACAGGGGGCGCGTACAATGAG.

The CDR3 DNA, read in part, is TGCAGTGCTTCACTAGCGGGAGTAAACAATGAG. Protein: CSASLAGVNNE. The CDR3, in full, reads CSASLAGVNNEQFF. The rearrangement joins TRBV20-1 to TRBJ2-1, with 11 bases aligning to TRBD2. Read data end 3 residues before the CDR3 end; the end is taken from the germline J gene. Germline V gene sequence: CDR1 DFQATT, CDR2 SNEGSKA (reference sequence). The CDR3 has 14 residues. Losses at the gene ends were 5 bases for V and 5 bases for J; bases not matched to a gene: 5.

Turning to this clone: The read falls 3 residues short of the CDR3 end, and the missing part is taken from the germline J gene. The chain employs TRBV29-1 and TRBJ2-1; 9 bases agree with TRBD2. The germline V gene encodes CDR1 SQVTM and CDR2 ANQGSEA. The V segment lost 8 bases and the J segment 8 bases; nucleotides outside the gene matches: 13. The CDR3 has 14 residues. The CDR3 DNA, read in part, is TGCAGCTTATTAGGCGGGAGGGCCAAGGATGAG. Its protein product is CSLLGGRAKDE. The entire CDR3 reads CSLLGGRAKDEQFF.

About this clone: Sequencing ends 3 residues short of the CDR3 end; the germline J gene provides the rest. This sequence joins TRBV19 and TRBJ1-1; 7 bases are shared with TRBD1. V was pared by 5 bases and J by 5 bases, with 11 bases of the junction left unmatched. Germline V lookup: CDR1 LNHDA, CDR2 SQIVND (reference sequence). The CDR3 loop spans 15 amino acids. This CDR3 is CASSLDRASGTEAFF. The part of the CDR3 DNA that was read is TGTGCCAGTAGTCTCGACAGGGCCTCGGGGACTGAA.

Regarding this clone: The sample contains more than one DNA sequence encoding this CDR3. The DNA read from the CDR3 is TGCAGTGCCCCGCCGGCGACTAGCTCCCAAAGGGACACCGGGGAG. Translating it yields CSAPPATSSQRDTGE. The complete CDR3 sequence is CSAPPATSSQRDTGELFF. The V and J genes are TRBV20-1 and TRBJ2-2; 7 bases are shared with TRBD2. The read gets to within 3 residues of the CDR3 end, and the germline J gene fills in the rest. The V segment lost 6 bases and the J segment 3 bases; nucleotides outside the gene matches: 19. The CDR3 is 18 residues long. The germline gives CDR1 DFQATT, CDR2 SNEGSKA (reference sequence).

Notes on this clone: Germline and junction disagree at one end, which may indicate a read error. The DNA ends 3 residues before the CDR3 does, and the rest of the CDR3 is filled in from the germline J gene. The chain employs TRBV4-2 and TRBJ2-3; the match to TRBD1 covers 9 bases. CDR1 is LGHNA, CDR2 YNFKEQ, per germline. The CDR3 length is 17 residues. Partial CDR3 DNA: TGCGCCAGCAGCCAAGAGCCGGACAGGGGAGGCACAGATACG. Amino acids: CASSQEPDRGGTDT. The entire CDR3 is CASSQEPDRGGTDTQYF.

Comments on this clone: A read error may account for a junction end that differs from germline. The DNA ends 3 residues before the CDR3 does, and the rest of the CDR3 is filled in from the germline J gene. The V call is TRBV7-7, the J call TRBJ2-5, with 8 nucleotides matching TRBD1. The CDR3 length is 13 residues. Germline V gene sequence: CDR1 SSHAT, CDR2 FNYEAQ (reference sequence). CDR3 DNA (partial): TGTGCTAGCAGCCTGGACAGGGTGGGGACC. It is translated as CASSLDRVGT. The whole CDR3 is CASSLDRVGTQYF.